The next 2 T cell receptor beta chains were all read from a single sample in a study of graft-versus-host responses after intestinal transplantation. These TCRs are of unknown antigen specificity. Using immunoSEQ multiplex PCR, the repertoire was profiled, and TCRdb retains in-frame clones only, with some absent. The sample includes fewer than 95,000 clones, roughly 93% of them seen just once. The specimen comprised unstimulated CD8+ T cells sorted from spleen or lymph node cells, sampled before intestinal transplant. These receptors all come from a human donor who received an intestinal transplant.

This clone was seen once. The CDR3 region is CASSYSTDGYTF. CDR3 nucleotide sequence: TGTGCCAGCAGCTATTCGACAGATGGCTACACCTTC. The chain combines TRBV5-4 with TRBJ1-2; TRBD1 is a possible D gene (5 bases). The V gene lost 3 bases and the J gene lost 6 bases, with 9 bases spanning the gap. The CDR3 runs to 12 residues. Germline CDR1 and CDR2: SGHNT and YYREEE (reference sequence). Full variable domain (remainder filled in from reference TRBV5-4 and TRBJ1-2): ETGVTQSPTHLIKTRGQQVTLRCSSQSGHNTVSWYQQALGQGPQFIFQYYREEENGRGNFPPRFSGLQFPNYSSELNVNALELDDSALYLCASSYSTDGYTFGSGTRLTVV.

The chain carries TRBV5-1 and TRBJ2-7, with D hard to call. The CDR3 has 14 amino acids. In germline, CDR1 is SGHRS, CDR2 YFSETQ. Trimming pared 0 bases from V and 0 bases from J, leaving 7 bases between. The CDR3 reads CASSLGDNSYEQYF. CDR3 bases: TGCGCCAGCAGCTTGGGTGACAACTCCTACGAGCAGTACTTC.